These 14 T cell receptor beta chains originate from one sample sequenced in a study of T cell responses to AZD1222 COVID-19 vaccine. The data were produced by immunoSEQ multiplex PCR, yet TCRdb's version contains in-frame clones alone and is incomplete. The sample gives some 190,000 clones, around 90% of which show up once; more than 1.5% is in the top ten. The sequenced sample was peripheral blood, obtained 28 days after the second AZD1222 dose. The receptor source for this set is an adult who received the AZD1222 COVID-19 vaccine.

This chain joins TRBV5-1 and TRBJ2-2; possible D gene TRBD2, 6 bases. V lost 3 bases to trimming and J lost 6 bases, with 24 bases between them. Germline loops: CDR1 SGHRS, CDR2 YFSETQ. CDR3 length: 18 amino acids. CDR3 in DNA: TGCGCCAGCAGCTACAACCCGGGGCTAGCGACCCGTCCCGGGGAGCTGTTTTTT. This gives the protein CASSYNPGLATRPGELFF.

The V and J genes are TRBV7-3 and TRBJ2-1; 7 bases map to TRBD1. The CDR3 has 14 residues. The J segment lost 8 bases and the V segment lost 3 bases, leaving 7 bases of the junction unmatched. The germline V gene has CDR1 SGHTA and CDR2 FQGTGA. For the CDR3, the DNA is TGTGCCAGCAGCTTTCAAGGGGGCGATTATGAGCAGTTCTTC. This sequence encodes CASSFQGGDYEQFF. Looking up the rest from reference TRBV7-3 and TRBJ2-1 gives the full variable domain: GAGVSQTPSNKVTEKGKYVELRCDPISGHTALYWYRQSLGQGPEFLIYFQGTGAADDSGLPNDRFFAVRPEGSVSTLKIQRTERGDSAVYLCASSFQGGDYEQFFGPGTRLTVL.

This clone was seen only a few times. Different DNA sequences within this sample yield the same CDR3. CDR3 sequence: CAWSVQGDQPQHF. The CDR3 nucleotides are TGTGCCTGGAGTGTTCAGGGTGATCAGCCCCAGCATTTT. The rearrangement links TRBV30 to TRBJ1-5, with a tentative D call TRBD1 (5 bases). CDR1 is GTSNPN and CDR2 is SVGIG in the germline V gene (reference sequence). The CDR3 totals 13 residues. V lost 0 bases to trimming and J lost 5 bases, with 8 bases between them.

This chain joins TRBV5-1 and TRBJ2-1; D remains unclear. The V end was cut by 0 bases, the J end by 5 bases, with 18 bases between. From germline, CDR1 is SGHRS and CDR2 YFSETQ. The CDR3 is 17 amino acids. The CDR3 here is CASSLEYLGQSDNEQFF. In DNA, the CDR3 is TGCGCCAGCAGCTTGGAATACCTCGGCCAGTCCGACAATGAGCAGTTCTTC.

This chain links TRBV5-5 with TRBJ2-7; D not certain. The CDR3 consists of 12 residues. Germline V gives CDR1 SGHKS, CDR2 YYEKEE (reference sequence). Trimming removed 8 bases at V and 4 bases at J, with 13 bases between. The CDR3 bases are TGTGCCAGTACCTCCGCCGGGTACGAGCAGTACTTC. Its protein is CASTSAGYEQYF. Complete variable domain (other parts from reference TRBV5-5 and TRBJ2-7): DAGVTQSPTHLIKTRGQQVTLRCSPISGHKSVSWYQQVLGQGPQFIFQYYEKEERGRGNFPDRFSARQFPNYSSELNVNALLLGDSALYLCASTSAGYEQYFGPGTRLTVT.

Written as DNA, the CDR3 is TGTGCCAGCAGTTCCCCGGGGGGCGTGAACACTGAAGCTTTCTTT. Protein product: CASSSPGGVNTEAFF. The chain recombines TRBV28 with TRBJ1-1; D is perhaps TRBD1 (6 bases). CDR1 MDHEN and CDR2 SYDVKM come from the germline V gene. The CDR3 spans 15 residues. V lost 4 bases and J 0 bases, leaving 12 bases between the germline ends. The full variable domain, with the rest looked up from reference TRBV28 and TRBJ1-1, is DVKVTQSSRYLVKRTGEKVFLECVQDMDHENMFWYRQDPGLGLRLIYFSYDVKMKEKGDIPEGYSVSREKKERFSLILESASTNQTSMYLCASSSPGGVNTEAFFGQGTRLTVV.

This clone appeared a single time. V and J are TRBV7-2 and TRBJ1-6; TRBD1 aligns across 8 bases. The CDR3 contains 13 residues. Germline V CDR1 and CDR2: SGHTA, FQGNSA. V lost 1 base to trimming and J lost 13 bases; unmatched junction nucleotides: 3. The DNA for the CDR3 is TGTGCCAGCAGCTTAGGCCAGGGGGCCCCCCTCCACTTT. It translates to CASSLGQGAPLHF. The full variable domain, completed using reference TRBV7-2 and TRBJ1-6, is GAGVSQSPSNKVTEKGKDVELRCDPISGHTALYWYRQSLGQGLEFLIYFQGNSAPDKSGLPSDRFSAERTGGSVSTLTIQRTQQEDSAVYLCASSLGQGAPLHFGNGTRLTVT.

The rearrangement joins TRBV5-1 to TRBJ1-4; D unresolved. This CDR3 has 15 amino acids. V was trimmed by 4 bases and J by 4 bases, leaving 14 bases between them. Germline V gene data show CDR1 as SGHRS and CDR2 as YFSETQ. CDR3 in DNA: TGCGCCAGCAGCCGCACGACTGACCTTAATGAAAAACTGTTTTTT. Translated, it gives CASSRTTDLNEKLFF.

The chain recombines TRBV6-5 with TRBJ1-3, with D uncertain. Germline values: CDR1 MNHEY, CDR2 SVGAGI. Trimming stripped 6 bases from V and 4 bases from J, with 16 bases between. The CDR3 sequence is 15 residues long. Here the CDR3 DNA reads TGTGCCAGCAGCTCGAGCGAGGGCTCAGGAAACACCATATATTTT. Its protein is CASSSSEGSGNTIYF.

This sequence joins TRBV6-5 and TRBJ2-1; D is perhaps TRBD1 or TRBD2 (5 bases each). CDR1 MNHEY and CDR2 SVGAGI come from the germline V gene. This CDR3 contains 13 residues. The V gene lost 10 bases and the J gene lost 5 bases, with 15 bases spanning the gap. CDR3 sequence reads: CAISSRGDNEQFF. For the CDR3, the DNA is TGTGCCATCTCATCAAGAGGGGACAATGAGCAGTTCTTC.

The rearrangement links TRBV5-1 to TRBJ1-2; a possible D gene is TRBD1 (6 bases). CDR3 size: 14 residues. V lost 3 bases and J lost 2, with 11 bases in between. Germline assignment: CDR1 SGHRS and CDR2 YFSETQ. This chain's CDR3 is CASSSTGLNYGYTF. CDR3 nucleotides: TGCGCCAGCAGCTCGACAGGCCTCAACTATGGCTACACCTTC.

This clone was seen once. The chain's CDR3 is CASSVKSAGNTIYF. Here the CDR3 DNA reads TGTGCCAGCAGCGTGAAGTCCGCTGGAAACACCATATATTTT. The chain links TRBV5-5 to TRBJ1-3; D gene unclear. The V end was cut by 4 bases, the J end by 2 bases, with 10 bases between. The CDR3 loop spans 14 amino acids. Germline assignment: CDR1 SGHKS and CDR2 YYEKEE (reference sequence).

The V call is TRBV24-1, the J call TRBJ2-3; TRBD2 agrees at 13 bases. This CDR3 contains 13 residues. Trimming removed 11 bases from V and 5 bases from J; junction bases left unmatched: 3. The germline CDR1 and CDR2 sequences are KGHDR and SFDVKD. The DNA for the CDR3 is TGTGCCATAGGACTAGCGGGAGTAGATACGCAGTATTTT. It yields the protein CAIGLAGVDTQYF.

This clone was observed once. The J gene is TRBJ2-2, the V gene TRBV20-1; D gene unclear. Trimming pared 3 bases from V and 9 bases from J, leaving 5 bases between. Germline V gene lookup returns CDR1 DFQATT and CDR2 SNEGSKA (reference sequence). The CDR3 spans 10 residues. The CDR3 loop reads CSARGRELFF. The CDR3 nucleotides read TGCAGTGCTAGGGGGAGGGAGCTGTTTTTT.